This record looks at one T cell receptor beta chain sequence and its context. As yet, its antigen is unknown. This record comes from a study of CD8 T cells in ankylosing spondylitis. Study-level results: Roughly eight highly homologous variants made up a TCR beta motif, and this motif appeared characteristic of ankylosing spondylitis blood.

TCRdb re-analysed the 5' RACE reads in MiXCR, keeping a single row per CDR3 protein. The table records 300,000 to 350,000 distinct CDR3 sequences, around 21% of them present only once. CDR1 and CDR2 (germline): LNHDA, SQIVND (reference sequence). With 5 bases clipped from V and 7 bases from J, the junction kept 10 bases outside the gene matches. The CDR3 loop spans 16 amino acids. This chain links TRBV19 with TRBJ1-6, with 8 nucleotides matching TRBD1. The source of this sequence is a female donor with ankylosing spondylitis or in good health (not recorded which). The specimen was blood, either unsorted or a sorted T cell fraction (not recorded which). The CDR3 bases are TGTGCCAGTAGTCAAATCGACAGGGGTAGGAATTCACCCCTCCACTTT. Protein product: CASSQIDRGRNSPLHF.